The 23 T cell receptor beta chains given below trace back to one sample, sequenced in a study of OX40 agonist ivuxolimab in advanced cancers. Only in-frame clones appear in the TCRdb table, and some are missing; sequencing was by immunoSEQ multiplex PCR. This sample yields about 67,000 clones, of which about 85% are seen a single time; 2% to 2.5% belongs to the top ten. The starting material was CD4+ or CD8+ T cells sorted from blood, obtained in a trial of the OX40 agonist ivuxolimab. These receptor sequences come from an adult with an advanced solid tumor such as melanoma, head and neck, liver or kidney cancer.

CDR3 sequence: CASSSAGSDEQYF. The CDR3 DNA reads as TGTGCCAGCAGCTCCGCGGGTTCAGACGAGCAGTACTTC. This chain uses TRBV7-3 with TRBJ2-7; maybe TRBD2 (5 bases). Trimming took 4 bases from V and 5 from J, leaving 12 bases between them. Germline V gene sequence: CDR1 SGHTA, CDR2 FQGTGA. This CDR3 is built from 13 residues.

The chain combines TRBV5-1 with TRBJ1-3, with 7 bases that match TRBD1. After removal of 4 bases from V and 2 bases from J, the junction contained 6 bases not matched to a gene. The CDR3 has 15 amino acids. CDR1 and CDR2 (germline): SGHRS, YFSETQ. CDR3 sequence: CASSPTQGAGNTIYF. CDR3 DNA: TGCGCCAGCAGCCCGACTCAGGGGGCTGGAAACACCATATATTTT.

The chain combines TRBV28 with TRBJ2-1; TRBD1 matches 8 bases. Per the germline V gene, CDR1 is MDHEN and CDR2 is SYDVKM. CDR3 size: 14 residues. V was clipped by 6 bases and J by 9 bases; unmatched bases: 10. CDR3 DNA: TGTGCCAGCAGACCTCGGACAGGGAAGGGTGAGCAGTTCTTC. Its protein product is CASRPRTGKGEQFF.

The V and J genes are TRBV28 and TRBJ2-7, with 7 bases aligning to TRBD1. V shed 7 bases, J shed 4 bases, and the junction held 7 bases outside the gene matches. CDR3 length: 13 amino acids. Germline values: CDR1 MDHEN, CDR2 SYDVKM. DNA of the CDR3: TGTGCCAGCACCGGGACAGCCTCTTACGAGCAGTACTTC. It translates to CASTGTASYEQYF.

This chain uses TRBV6-5 with TRBJ1-2; D may be TRBD1 (5 bases). Deletions cut 2 bases from V and 3 bases from J, with 10 bases between. Germline V CDR1 and CDR2: MNHEY, SVGAGI. The CDR3 consists of 14 residues. The CDR3 DNA sequence: TGTGCCAGCAGTTACGGGGGACGAGACTATGGCTACACCTTC. Translated, it gives CASSYGGRDYGYTF.

Remarks on this clone: With a much larger clone just one base away, this may be a read error. The chain combines TRBV7-2 with TRBJ2-7, with D maybe TRBD2 (7 bases). V lost 3 bases, J lost 0 bases, and 24 bases lay in between. The CDR3 length is 19 residues. Germline V gene lookup returns CDR1 SGHTA and CDR2 FQGNSA. CDR3 protein: CASSFALGGTGGLSYEQYF. The DNA for the CDR3 is TGTGCCAGCAGCTTCGCGCTGGGGGGTACGGGGGGCCTCTCCTACGAGCAGTACTTC. Complete variable domain (other parts from reference TRBV7-2 and TRBJ2-7): GAGVSQSPSNKVTEKGKDVELRCDPISGHTALYWYRQSLGQGLEFLIYFQGNSAPDKSGLPSDRFSAERTGGSVSTLTIQRTQQEDSAVYLCASSFALGGTGGLSYEQYFGPGTRLTVT.

The V call is TRBV10-2, the J call TRBJ2-5, with D unresolved. CDR1 WSHSY and CDR2 SAAADI come from the germline V gene. Trimming shortened V by 8 bases and J by 3 bases, and 7 bases separated the two germline ends. The CDR3 is made up of 11 amino acids. Written as DNA, the CDR3 is TGCGCCAGCGCGGAGAAAGAGACCCAGTACTTC. This sequence encodes CASAEKETQYF.

The CDR3 spells CASRPGHHTDTQYF. CDR3 in DNA: TGTGCCAGCCGACCGGGACACCACACAGATACGCAGTATTTT. This chain connects TRBV6-1 to TRBJ2-3; the D gene is possibly TRBD1 (6 bases). The germline V gene encodes CDR1 MNHNS and CDR2 SASEGT. With 8 bases removed from V and 2 bases from J, the gap between germline ends came to 14 bases. This CDR3 is built from 14 residues.

The chain has TRBV6-5 and TRBJ2-1; TRBD2 matches 11 bases. V lost 11 bases to trimming and J lost 10 bases; unmatched junction nucleotides: 10. The CDR3 covers 13 residues. Germline-derived CDR1 and CDR2 are MNHEY and SVGAGI. The CDR3 is CASKAASGGEQFF. Written as DNA, the CDR3 is TGTGCCTCAAAGGCGGCTAGCGGGGGGGAGCAGTTCTTC.

The chain employs TRBV9 and TRBJ2-5, with 9 positions matching TRBD2. The V gene end was trimmed by 0 bases and the J gene end by 4 bases; junction bases not matched to a gene: 7. Looked up from germline, CDR1 is SGDLS and CDR2 is YYNGEE. There are 16 residues in the CDR3. The CDR3 spells CASSVGGLAGSETQYF. The CDR3 region has the DNA TGTGCCAGCAGCGTAGGTGGGCTAGCGGGGTCAGAGACCCAGTACTTC.

J is TRBJ2-3 and V is TRBV30, with 15 bases lining up with TRBD2. Germline-derived CDR1 and CDR2 are GTSNPN and SVGIG (reference sequence). Trimming cost V 4 bases and J 4 bases; bases outside gene matches: 9. This CDR3 region has 17 residues. The CDR3 here is CAWTGLAGGRDADTQYF. CDR3 coding DNA: TGTGCCTGGACTGGACTAGCGGGGGGGCGAGATGCAGATACGCAGTATTTT.

This clone was counted between two and nine times. This chain connects TRBV7-2 to TRBJ2-7, with 8 bases lining up with TRBD1. The CDR3 length is 14 residues. The germline CDR1 and CDR2 sequences are SGHTA and FQGNSA. V lost 0 bases to trimming and J lost 9 bases; unmatched junction nucleotides: 7. The CDR3 coding sequence is TGTGCCAGCAGCTTAGCGGACAGGGTGTCAGCGCAGTACTTC. Encoded protein: CASSLADRVSAQYF.

The chain employs TRBV7-2 and TRBJ2-1; D is perhaps TRBD2 (5 bases). Germline V gene lookup returns CDR1 SGHTA and CDR2 FQGNSA. The CDR3 covers 14 residues. V was pared by 4 bases and J by 8 bases, with 15 bases between. The CDR3 reads CASSSDPSGDEQFF. The CDR3 DNA follows: TGTGCCAGCAGCTCCGACCCATCCGGGGATGAGCAGTTCTTC.

The rearrangement joins TRBV18 to TRBJ2-5, with 11 bases lining up with TRBD1. Per germline, CDR1 KGHSH and CDR2 LQKENI. V trimming: 3 bases; J trimming: 5 bases; junction bases outside the gene matches: 11. The CDR3 is made up of 17 amino acids. The CDR3 DNA sequence: TGTGCCAGCTCACCTGGACAGGGGGCGGACGGAGGGGAGACCCAGTACTTC. This sequence encodes CASSPGQGADGGETQYF.

The chain is built from TRBV20-1 and TRBJ2-7, with D possibly called TRBD1 or TRBD2 (5 bases each). The V gene's germline CDR1 is DFQATT and CDR2 SNEGSKA (reference sequence). V dropped 3 bases and J dropped 4 bases, with 7 bases sitting between them. The CDR3 is 11 amino acids. The CDR3: CSARGEYEQYF. CDR3 coding DNA: TGCAGTGCTAGGGGGGAGTACGAGCAGTACTTC.

This clone was counted a single time. The chain joins TRBV27 to TRBJ1-2; D unresolved. Between the trimmed V and J ends, which lost 6 bases and 0 bases, there was a span of 17 bases. This CDR3 comprises 16 residues. Germline CDR1 reads MNHEY; CDR2 reads SMNVEV (reference sequence). CDR3 DNA sequence: TGTGCCAGCAGAACCAACTGGGTCACAGCTAACTATGGCTACACCTTC. It translates to CASRTNWVTANYGYTF.

The chain links TRBV5-1 to TRBJ2-5; tentative D call: TRBD1 (5 bases). This CDR3 is 14 amino acids long. From germline, CDR1 is SGHRS and CDR2 YFSETQ. With 4 bases removed from V and 4 bases from J, the gap between germline ends came to 14 bases. For the CDR3, the DNA is TGCGCCAGCAGCGTAGGCCAGACAGCAGAGACCCAGTACTTC. Translated: CASSVGQTAETQYF.

This clone was picked up one time. The rearrangement links TRBV27 to TRBJ2-7; 9 bases map to TRBD1. The CDR3 totals 15 residues. The V segment lost 5 bases and the J segment 2 bases; nucleotides outside the gene matches: 7. Germline V gene lookup returns CDR1 MNHEY and CDR2 SMNVEV (reference sequence). CDR3 residues: CASSRTGTGTYEQYF. Here the CDR3 DNA reads TGTGCCAGCAGTCGCACCGGGACAGGGACCTACGAGCAGTACTTC.

The chain carries TRBV27 and TRBJ1-4; TRBD1 might be the D (6 bases). CDR1 and CDR2 (germline): MNHEY, SMNVEV (reference sequence). The CDR3 totals 13 residues. Trimming stripped 6 bases from V and 7 bases from J, with 12 bases between. The CDR3 loop is CASSSDRGEKLFF. CDR3 bases: TGTGCCAGCAGCTCGGACAGAGGTGAAAAACTGTTTTTT.

This chain joins TRBV28 and TRBJ2-5, with a tentative D call TRBD1 (6 bases). Looked up from germline, CDR1 is MDHEN and CDR2 is SYDVKM. The CDR3 runs to 14 residues. V gave up 5 bases and J gave up 5 bases, with 15 bases separating them. The CDR3 is CASSLTGPSETQYF. CDR3 in DNA: TGTGCCAGCAGTCTGACAGGCCCGTCGGAGACCCAGTACTTC.

This rearrangement joins TRBV7-9 to TRBJ1-5, with 11 bases lining up with TRBD1. V was clipped by 5 bases and J by 5 bases; unmatched bases: 5. CDR3 size: 15 residues. Looked up from germline, CDR1 is SEHNR and CDR2 is FQNEAQ (reference sequence). The CDR3 loop reads CASSVGTGGDQPQHF. CDR3 nucleotides: TGTGCCAGCAGCGTGGGGACAGGGGGGGATCAGCCCCAGCATTTT.

The J gene is TRBJ1-2, the V gene TRBV2, with D unresolved. The germline V and J ends were trimmed by 7 bases and 2 bases, with 11 bases remaining between them. The CDR3 loop spans 13 amino acids. Germline assignment: CDR1 SNHLY and CDR2 FYNNEI. In nucleotides, the CDR3 is TGTGCCAGCAACGAGGGCGGGAACTATGGCTACACCTTC. Amino acids: CASNEGGNYGYTF.

The chain is built from TRBV19 and TRBJ2-2; 7 bases are a match to TRBD2. Germline trimming cut 8 bases from V and 5 bases from J; bases unmatched to any gene: 8. The CDR3 contains 14 residues. Per the germline V gene, CDR1 is LNHDA and CDR2 is SQIVND (reference sequence). CDR3 DNA: TGTGCCAGTGCCCGGGACGGGGGGACCGGGGAGCTGTTTTTT. It yields the protein CASARDGGTGELFF. Full variable domain (missing parts from reference TRBV19 and TRBJ2-2): DGGITQSPKYLFRKEGQNVTLSCEQNLNHDAMYWYRQDPGQGLRLIYYSQIVNDFQKGDIAEGYSVSREKKESFPLTVTSAQKNPTAFYLCASARDGGTGELFFGEGSRLTVL.